The 7 T cell receptor beta chains below all came from one sample that was sequenced in a study of blood T cell repertoires in COVID-19 (dated by TCRdb to 2020 to 2021). The library was produced with the immunoSEQ multiplex PCR assay. The source is immuneACCESS, and TCRdb retained only in-frame sequences with V and J called. Part of the clones is not carried over; for the studies checked, unresolved V genes explain less than half of this, and the remainder is unexplained. The table for this sample lists over 30,000 clones; 75% to 90% of them were counted only once. The ten largest account for about 9.8% of the sample. Sequences were obtained from peripheral blood. All receptors come from a human donor in a cohort sampled during active COVID-19.

The V and J genes are TRBV30 and TRBJ2-7; TRBD1 agrees at 8 bases. The J segment lost 1 base and the V segment lost 4 bases, leaving 6 bases of the junction unmatched. The CDR3 has 14 residues. Looked up from germline, CDR1 is GTSNPN and CDR2 is SVGIG (reference sequence). CDR3 sequence (DNA): TGTGCCTGGACCAGACAGGGGATGTCCTACGAGCAGTACTTC. The encoded protein is CAWTRQGMSYEQYF.

This chain joins TRBV6-2 or TRBV6-3 and TRBJ1-1; perhaps TRBD1 as D (5 bases). This CDR3 spans 16 amino acids. In germline, CDR1 is MNHEY, CDR2 SVGEGT. With 6 bases removed from V and 4 bases from J, the gap between germline ends came to 21 bases. The CDR3 DNA sequence: TGTGCCAGCAGCTCCCCGGGGGACCCCACCAGCACTGAAGCTTTCTTT. Its protein product is CASSSPGDPTSTEAFF.

Written as DNA, the CDR3 is TGTGCCAGCAGCCTTGTGGGGGCCCGCTATGGCTACACCTTC. This gives the protein CASSLVGARYGYTF. This chain connects TRBV7-2 to TRBJ1-2; the D gene is possibly TRBD1 (6 bases). Between the trimmed V and J ends, which lost 5 bases and 4 bases, there was a span of 14 bases. The CDR3 totals 14 residues. CDR1 and CDR2 from the germline V gene are SGHTA and FQGNSA.

The genes are TRBV13 and TRBJ1-1; 7 bases are a match to TRBD1. Per the germline V gene, CDR1 is PRHDT and CDR2 is FYEKMQ (reference sequence). CDR3 size: 14 residues. Losses at the gene ends were 3 bases for V and 5 bases for J; bases not matched to a gene: 6. The CDR3 here is CASSFDRDMTEAFF. The CDR3 coding sequence is TGTGCCAGCAGCTTTGACAGGGACATGACTGAAGCTTTCTTT.

This clone showed up just once. The V call is TRBV7-8, the J call TRBJ2-3; D is uncertain. This CDR3 spans 11 amino acids. Trimming took off 5 bases at V and 6 bases at J, with 6 bases between the two ends. Germline CDR1 and CDR2: SGHVS and FQNEAQ. The CDR3 nucleotides are TGTGCCAGCAGCCAGCTGGATACGCAGTATTTT. It yields the protein CASSQLDTQYF. Filled out from reference TRBV7-8 and TRBJ2-3, the complete variable domain reads GAGVSQSPRYKVAKRGQDVALRCDPISGHVSLFWYQQALGQGPEFLTYFQNEAQLDKSGLPSDRFFAERPEGSVSTLKIQRTQQEDSAVYLCASSQLDTQYFGPGTRLTVL.

The chain uses TRBV19 and TRBJ2-1; 8 bases match TRBD2. V shed 4 bases and J 4 bases; nucleotides not matched to a gene: 0. Germline CDR1 and CDR2: LNHDA and SQIVND (reference sequence). The CDR3 has 13 residues. The chain's CDR3 is CASSTSGYNEQFF. CDR3 DNA sequence: TGTGCCAGTAGTACTAGCGGGTACAATGAGCAGTTCTTC. Using reference TRBV19 and TRBJ2-1 for the parts outside the CDR3, the full variable domain is DGGITQSPKYLFRKEGQNVTLSCEQNLNHDAMYWYRQDPGQGLRLIYYSQIVNDFQKGDIAEGYSVSREKKESFPLTVTSAQKNPTAFYLCASSTSGYNEQFFGPGTRLTVL.

This chain uses TRBV9 with TRBJ2-3; 7 nucleotides line up with TRBD1. This CDR3 region has 15 residues. Losses at the gene ends were 0 bases for V and 6 bases for J; bases not matched to a gene: 7. CDR1 is SGDLS and CDR2 is YYNGEE in the germline V gene. In DNA form, the CDR3 reads TGTGCCAGCAGCGTAGGAGGGGGCCGGGTGGATACGCAGTATTTT. Translated, it gives CASSVGGGRVDTQYF.